This TCR beta chain derives from a study of CD4+ T cells in melanoma. Findings of the study overall: Reportedly, melanoma neoantigen-specific CD4+ T cells showed varied differentiation states.

Germline lookup yields CDR1 LGHNA and CDR2 YNFKEQ. This CDR3 contains 14 residues. The V gene lost 0 bases and the J gene lost 4 bases, with 7 bases spanning the gap. Of note for this clone: Its target is unknown.

Measured with immunoSEQ multiplex PCR; TCRdb has only the in-frame clones, and not every one. The table shows approximately 6,200 clones, with approximately 68% occurring only once. The chain combines TRBV4-2 with TRBJ2-1; D not resolved. This sequence originates from a human donor with melanoma. The sequenced material came from cells from a culture (not recorded whether cultured in vitro). The CDR3 DNA follows: TGTGCCAGCAGCCAAGATAGGGATTACAATGAGCAGTTCTTC. Translating it yields CASSQDRDYNEQFF.